The 22 T cell receptor beta chains listed next were all sequenced from one sample in a study of spatial heterogeneity in lung cancer. Time point meaning: sample taken at primary tumor resection. Sequencing covered unsorted whole RNA taken from tumor, nontumor lung or frozen PBMC. TCRdb itself ran the 5' RACE reads through MiXCR, one entry per CDR3 protein. This sample has several thousand distinct CDR3 sequences; 6.5% to 10% occur once, and the top ten carry 25% to 30%. The sequences come from PBMCs, collected at surgery. The receptors here all came from a female donor with early-stage non-small cell lung cancer.

This clonotype has ten or more counts. This CDR3 is CASSSPLVRGEQFF. The CDR3 nucleotides read TGTGCCAGCAGCTCGCCGCTAGTGCGGGGTGAGCAGTTCTTC. The V gene is TRBV7-2, the J gene TRBJ2-1, with D perhaps matching TRBD2 (6 bases). Trimming left V 4 bases short and J 9 bases short, with 16 bases between. In germline, CDR1 is SGHTA, CDR2 FQGNSA. The CDR3 length is 14 residues.

This chain connects TRBV12-3 or TRBV12-4 to TRBJ2-1; 13 positions agree with TRBD2. Trimming removed 6 bases from V and 9 bases from J; junction bases left unmatched: 11. CDR3 length: 16 residues. CDR3 in amino acids: CASSPKTSGGPGEQFF. CDR3 sequence (DNA): TGTGCCAGCAGCCCAAAGACTAGCGGGGGGCCCGGTGAGCAGTTCTTC.

This clonotype was picked up many times. The chain couples TRBV19 to TRBJ2-2; no clear D. The CDR3 consists of 16 residues. CDR1 is LNHDA and CDR2 is SQIVND in the germline V gene (reference sequence). The V gene lost 7 bases and the J gene lost 4 bases, with 19 bases spanning the gap. DNA of the CDR3: TGTGCCAGTATTCAGGCCCCAGGATATGGCACCGGGGAGCTGTTTTTT. Translated, it gives CASIQAPGYGTGELFF.

By proportion, this clonotype is medium-sized. The rearrangement joins TRBV9 to TRBJ2-7; D is possibly TRBD1 or TRBD2 (5 bases each). The V gene lost 3 bases and the J gene lost 2 bases, with 12 bases spanning the gap. Germline V gene lookup returns CDR1 SGDLS and CDR2 YYNGEE. The CDR3 consists of 14 residues. The CDR3 coding sequence is TGTGCCAGCAGCGGCCAGTGGGGGACCTACGAGCAGTACTTC. Translated, it gives CASSGQWGTYEQYF.

This clonotype is medium-sized (0.01 to 0.1%) by share. The rearrangement joins TRBV7-3 to TRBJ2-1, with TRBD2 as a possible D gene (5 bases). This CDR3 contains 16 residues. CDR1 is SGHTA and CDR2 is FQGTGA in the germline V gene. V was shortened by 3 bases and J by 9 bases, with 21 bases between the two germline ends. CDR3 nucleotides: TGTGCCAGCAGCTTGGTCCCGAGCGGTCCTGGGGTTGAGCAGTTCTTC. Encoded protein: CASSLVPSGPGVEQFF.

At least ten counts were recorded for this clonotype. The genes are TRBV20-1 and TRBJ1-2; D gene uncertain. In germline, CDR1 is DFQATT, CDR2 SNEGSKA (reference sequence). The CDR3 has 11 amino acids. The V and J ends lost 3 bases and 9 bases respectively, with 11 bases between them. CDR3 region: CSASPLESYTF. CDR3 coding DNA: TGCAGTGCTAGCCCCCTGGAAAGCTACACCTTC.

Concerning this clonotype: A much larger clone differs from this one at a single base, so this may be a read error. It is likely a read error, because the conserved phenylalanine at the end of the CDR3 is missing. This chain connects TRBV7-2 to TRBJ2-2; D is perhaps TRBD2 (6 bases). Germline CDR1 SGHTA, CDR2 FQGNSA. V gave up 1 base and J gave up 1 base, with 10 bases separating them. The CDR3 sequence is 16 residues long. CDR3 in DNA: TGTGCCAGCAGCTTAGTCCTTAGCGGGAACACCGGGGAGCTGTTTATT. Translating it yields CASSLVLSGNTGELFI.

This clonotype was seen many times. CDR3 sequence reads: CASRNRPGEYGYTF. The CDR3 bases are TGTGCCAGCCGCAATCGTCCGGGGGAATATGGCTACACCTTC. The rearrangement links TRBV19 to TRBJ1-2; the D gene is possibly TRBD1 (5 bases). Per the germline V gene, CDR1 is LNHDA and CDR2 is SQIVND (reference sequence). The V gene lost 9 bases and the J gene lost 5 bases, with 19 bases spanning the gap. The CDR3 spans 14 residues.

This clonotype has a handful of counts. The CDR3 protein is CSARSAGTRGYYGYTF. CDR3 coding DNA: TGCAGTGCTAGATCTGCCGGGACAAGGGGATACTATGGCTACACCTTC. V gene TRBV20-1 combines with J gene TRBJ1-2, with a weak D call TRBD1 (6 bases). The CDR3 contains 16 residues. The ends were cut back, 2 bases at V and 3 bases at J, with 19 bases in the middle. Per the germline V gene, CDR1 is DFQATT and CDR2 is SNEGSKA (reference sequence).

This clonotype was recorded many times. This chain connects TRBV5-5 to TRBJ1-5; unclear D gene. The CDR3 totals 13 residues. Germline V gives CDR1 SGHKS, CDR2 YYEKEE (reference sequence). Trimming shortened V by 1 base and J by 4 bases, and 6 bases separated the two germline ends. CDR3 sequence (DNA): TGTGCCAGCAGCTTGTTGGGGAATCAGCCCCAGCATTTT. It translates to CASSLLGNQPQHF.

This clonotype has at least ten counts. The chain is built from TRBV7-9 and TRBJ2-5; 9 bases fit TRBD2. V trimming: 5 bases; J trimming: 2 bases; junction bases outside the gene matches: 12. CDR1 is SEHNR and CDR2 is FQNEAQ in the germline V gene (reference sequence). The CDR3 has 17 residues. The CDR3 protein is CASSRARSSGIQETQYF. The CDR3 DNA is TGTGCCAGCAGCAGGGCTCGCTCTAGCGGGATACAAGAGACCCAGTACTTC.

At least ten counts were recorded for this clonotype. This chain connects TRBV3-1 to TRBJ2-5; D possibly corresponds to TRBD1 (6 bases). The V end lost 0 bases, the J end lost 8 bases, and 10 bases lay between the germline ends. CDR1 LGHDT and CDR2 YNNKEL come from the germline V gene (reference sequence). CDR3 length equals 13 residues. CDR3 nucleotide sequence: TGTGCCAGCAGCCAAGAAAGGGGGAGAACCCAGTACTTC. This translates into CASSQERGRTQYF.

The genes are TRBV28 and TRBJ2-2, with 11 bases fitting TRBD2. CDR1 and CDR2 from the germline V gene are MDHEN and SYDVKM. CDR3 length equals 15 residues. J was trimmed by 6 bases and V by 7 bases; bases with no gene match: 7. The CDR3 DNA is TGTGCCAGCATCAATAGCGGGAGGGCGGCCGGGGAGCTGTTTTTT. Translated: CASINSGRAAGELFF.

This chain links TRBV28 with TRBJ2-3; TRBD2 matches 7 bases. V gave up 5 bases and J gave up 2 bases; unmatched junction bases: 7. The CDR3 has 15 amino acids. Germline lookup yields CDR1 MDHEN and CDR2 SYDVKM. The CDR3 sequence is CASSLPREVTDTQYF. In DNA, the CDR3 is TGTGCCAGCAGTCTACCACGGGAGGTCACAGATACGCAGTATTTT.

In its sample, this clonotype ranks as medium-sized (0.01 to 0.1%). The chain joins TRBV20-1 to TRBJ1-5, with D hard to call. The CDR3 spans 12 residues. Germline V lookup: CDR1 DFQATT, CDR2 SNEGSKA (reference sequence). Trimming took 1 base from V and 3 from J, leaving 4 bases between them. The CDR3 sequence is CSARAVNQPQHF. The CDR3 DNA reads TGCAGTGCTAGAGCTGTCAATCAGCCCCAGCATTTT.

J is TRBJ2-5 and V is TRBV5-1; D is unclear. The CDR3 length is 14 residues. The germline V gene encodes CDR1 SGHRS and CDR2 YFSETQ. V dropped 0 bases and J dropped 3 bases, with 9 bases sitting between them. For the CDR3, the DNA is TGCGCCAGCAGCTTGGAACTACGGGAAGAGACCCAGTACTTC. It codes for CASSLELREETQYF.

The sample holds many counts of this clonotype. This rearrangement joins TRBV12-3 or TRBV12-4 to TRBJ1-6; the D gene is possibly TRBD1 (6 bases). Trimming removed 5 bases at V and 8 bases at J, with 16 bases between. The CDR3 sequence is 15 residues long. Here the CDR3 reads CASSHRDGGDSPLHF. The CDR3 DNA sequence: TGTGCCAGCAGTCACAGGGACGGAGGGGATTCACCCCTCCACTTT.

This clonotype is categorized as medium-sized. The V and J genes are TRBV11-2 and TRBJ2-5; D unclear. The CDR3 sequence is 12 residues long. V lost 5 bases and J lost 2, with 6 bases in between. Germline CDR1 and CDR2: SGHAT and FQNNGV. CDR3 nucleotide sequence: TGTGCCAGCAGCCCCCTTCAAGAGACCCAGTACTTC. Translating gives CASSPLQETQYF.

The sample holds many counts of this clonotype. V gene TRBV20-1 combines with J gene TRBJ2-3; D is possibly TRBD1 or TRBD2 (5 bases each). This CDR3 has 14 residues. Trimming took 6 bases from V and 2 from J, leaving 15 bases between them. Germline CDR1 and CDR2: DFQATT and SNEGSKA (reference sequence). The CDR3 coding sequence is TGCAGTGCCTCCGGGGCCAGAGCCACAGATACGCAGTATTTT. Translated, it gives CSASGARATDTQYF.

This clonotype was counted ten times or more. The J gene is TRBJ1-1, the V gene TRBV7-2; D gene unclear. Trimming removed 1 base from V and 5 bases from J, with 8 bases in between. From germline, CDR1 is SGHTA and CDR2 FQGNSA. This CDR3 has 13 amino acids. The CDR3 DNA sequence: TGTGCCAGCAGCTTAGAGGACTATACTGAAGCTTTCTTT. This codes for CASSLEDYTEAFF.

At least ten counts were recorded for this clonotype. This rearrangement joins TRBV5-1 to TRBJ2-1, with 9 bases aligning to TRBD2. Trimming cost V 2 bases and J 3 bases; bases outside gene matches: 9. Germline V CDR1 and CDR2: SGHRS, YFSETQ. The CDR3 spans 17 residues. The CDR3 sequence is CASSFMGQRGVYNEQFF. DNA of the CDR3: TGCGCCAGCAGCTTTATGGGTCAGCGGGGGGTCTACAATGAGCAGTTCTTC. Full variable domain (remainder filled in from reference TRBV5-1 and TRBJ2-1): KAGVTQTPRYLIKTRGQQVTLSCSPISGHRSVSWYQQTPGQGLQFLFEYFSETQRNKGNFPGRFSGRQFSNSRSEMNVSTLELGDSALYLCASSFMGQRGVYNEQFFGPGTRLTVL.

This clonotype was found a few times. The chain couples TRBV7-2 to TRBJ2-5; 10 bases match TRBD2. Germline CDR1 SGHTA, CDR2 FQGNSA. The V gene end was trimmed by 1 base and the J gene end by 1 base; junction bases not matched to a gene: 6. This CDR3 comprises 17 residues. In DNA, the CDR3 is TGTGCCAGCAGCTTAGGCTCTAGCGGGAGTGGCCAAGAGACCCAGTACTTC. It is translated as CASSLGSSGSGQETQYF.